This TCR beta chain derives from a study of shared clonotypes between healthy human individuals. Study-wide points: In a few donors, approximately 5% of naive CD4 clonotypes appeared in common.

CDR3 length: 19 residues. V trimming: 3 bases; J trimming: 2 bases; junction bases outside the gene matches: 10. Germline values: CDR1 LNHNV, CDR2 YYDKDF (reference sequence). As for this clone: Antigen unknown.

The healthy adult donors were HIV-negative and reported no recent acute infections or vaccinations. Execution of the assay was at deep level. TCRdb's copy holds only in-frame clones and misses some; the assay was immunoSEQ multiplex PCR. This table has more than 1,200,000 clones, just under 99% appearing once. This receptor was obtained from a man aged 25 to 45 in good health. Sequenced material: naive CD4+ T cells sorted from blood. As to subset: CD45RA+ positively selected. V is TRBV15 and J is TRBJ2-7; 16 nucleotides line up with TRBD2. The chain's CDR3 is CATSRTPGLAGGAAYEQYF. For the CDR3, the DNA is TGTGCCACCAGCAGGACTCCGGGACTAGCGGGAGGGGCGGCCTACGAGCAGTACTTC.